The 4 T cell receptor beta chains listed next were all sequenced from one sample in a study of neurological immune-mediated disorders. TCRdb analysed the 5' RACE reads with MiXCR anew, one entry per CDR3 protein. The table lists about 60,000 distinct CDR3 sequences, around 10% of them singletons. Sample time point: longitudinal time-point 1 (baseline). The source material was PBMCs. Receptors were obtained from a male donor with HTLV-1-associated myelopathy (HAM/TSP).

Worth noting for this clonotype: This may be a read error: a much more frequent sequence differs by one nucleotide. J is TRBJ1-6 and V is TRBV30; TRBD1 aligns across 8 bases. This CDR3 is built from 15 residues. Germline V gene sequence: CDR1 GTSNPN, CDR2 SVGIG (reference sequence). Here the CDR3 reads CAWSVQGAGNSPLYF. The CDR3 bases are TGTGCCTGGAGTGTCCAGGGGGCGGGGAATTCACCCCTCTACTTT.

This clonotype was seen many times. The rearrangement joins TRBV7-2 to TRBJ2-3; D is possibly TRBD2 (7 bases). V was shortened by 5 bases and J by 6 bases, with 15 bases between the two germline ends. This CDR3 has 14 residues. The germline gives CDR1 SGHTA, CDR2 FQGNSA. CDR3 sequence (DNA): TGTGCCAGCAGCATTGTGGGGGGGGCGGATACGCAGTATTTT. It codes for CASSIVGGADTQYF.

The sample holds many counts of this clonotype. The rearrangement uses TRBV20-1 and TRBJ1-2; D is uncertain. The CDR3 extends over 13 amino acids. V lost 3 bases and J lost 4, with 12 bases in between. CDR1 DFQATT and CDR2 SNEGSKA come from the germline V gene (reference sequence). CDR3: CSASRGAGYGYTF. CDR3 bases: TGCAGTGCTAGTCGCGGAGCGGGCTATGGCTACACCTTC.

The table lists this clonotype with many counts. The genes are TRBV25-1 and TRBJ2-7; 8 positions match TRBD2. CDR1 is MGHDK, CDR2 SYGVNS, per germline. After removal of 5 bases from V and 5 bases from J, the junction contained 5 bases not matched to a gene. The CDR3 loop spans 13 amino acids. CDR3 sequence: CASSPRGGNEQYF. The DNA for the CDR3 is TGTGCCAGCAGTCCCCGGGGGGGGAACGAGCAGTACTTC.